The 20 T cell receptor beta chains below all came from one sample that was sequenced in a study of control samples from healthy donors and cancer patients. Some clones are missing from TCRdb's copy, which holds only in-frame ones; the method was immunoSEQ multiplex PCR. The sample holds some 160,000 clones; approximately 96% are singletons and the top ten take around 9.3%. The sequenced material came from blood. The receptor set was obtained from a woman in her forties in good health.

V usage is TRBV2 and J usage is TRBJ1-1; D remains ambiguous. This CDR3 has 13 amino acids. The germline V gene encodes CDR1 SNHLY and CDR2 FYNNEI. Between the trimmed V and J ends, which lost 3 bases and 1 base, there was a span of 6 bases. The CDR3 is CASSEERNTEAFF. In nucleotides, the CDR3 is TGTGCCAGCAGTGAGGAACGGAACACTGAAGCTTTCTTT. Filled out from reference TRBV2 and TRBJ1-1, the complete variable domain reads EPEVTQTPSHQVTQMGQEVILRCVPISNHLYFYWYRQILGQKVEFLVSFYNNEISEKSEIFDDQFSVERPDGSNFTLKIRSTKLEDSAMYFCASSEERNTEAFFGQGTRLTVV.

The V and J genes are TRBV10-2 and TRBJ1-4; D gene uncertain. The germline CDR1 and CDR2 sequences are WSHSY and SAAADI. There are 12 residues in the CDR3. Trimming left V 6 bases short and J 5 bases short, with 7 bases between. The CDR3 here is CASRGLNEKLFF. The CDR3 coding sequence is TGCGCCAGCAGGGGTCTCAATGAAAAACTGTTTTTT.

In this sample, this clone turned up once. The V gene is TRBV4-3, the J gene TRBJ1-1; 8 positions agree with TRBD1. The CDR3 is 18 amino acids. Trimming removed 5 bases from V and 0 bases from J; junction bases left unmatched: 14. CDR1 and CDR2 (germline): LGHNA, YSLEER. Here the CDR3 DNA reads TGCGCCAGCAGCAAGCAGGGACAGGTAAATAGGGTGAACACTGAAGCTTTCTTT. This sequence encodes CASSKQGQVNRVNTEAFF.

The chain recombines TRBV27 with TRBJ2-3; D may match TRBD1 or TRBD2 (5 bases each). Trimming shortened V by 3 bases and J by 0 bases, and 7 bases separated the two germline ends. There are 14 residues in the CDR3. Germline V gives CDR1 MNHEY, CDR2 SMNVEV (reference sequence). This chain's CDR3 is CASSFGASTDTQYF. The CDR3 coding sequence is TGTGCCAGCAGTTTCGGGGCGAGCACAGATACGCAGTATTTT.

The chain recombines TRBV5-4 with TRBJ2-7; possible D gene TRBD1, 6 bases. Trimming took 9 bases from V and 1 from J, leaving 14 bases between them. Germline V lookup: CDR1 SGHNT, CDR2 YYREEE (reference sequence). The CDR3 is made up of 13 amino acids. The CDR3 DNA follows: TGTGCCACCACAACAGGGAAGTCCTACGAGCAGTACTTC. It encodes CATTTGKSYEQYF.

The gene calls are TRBV27 and TRBJ1-5; no clear D gene. The ends were cut back, 3 bases at V and 1 base at J, with 13 bases in the middle. The CDR3 length is 16 residues. Per germline, CDR1 MNHEY and CDR2 SMNVEV (reference sequence). The CDR3 sequence is CASSLHGILSNQPQHF. In DNA, the CDR3 is TGTGCCAGCAGTTTGCACGGGATCTTAAGCAATCAGCCCCAGCATTTT.

The chain has TRBV16 and TRBJ1-5, with unresolved D. The V and J ends lost 7 bases and 3 bases respectively, with 13 bases between them. Germline assignment: CDR1 KGHSY and CDR2 FQNENV. The CDR3 length is 14 residues. The CDR3 DNA follows: TGTGCCAGCACCCCAGGACGGAACAATCAGCCCCAGCATTTT. Translated: CASTPGRNNQPQHF.

The chain has TRBV18 and TRBJ1-1; possible D gene TRBD1, 6 bases. V lost 4 bases and J 5 bases, leaving 11 bases between the germline ends. Germline V gene sequence: CDR1 KGHSH, CDR2 LQKENI. CDR3 length: 13 residues. CDR3 DNA: TGTGCCAGCTCACACAGGGAAGGGACTGAAGCTTTCTTT. Protein: CASSHREGTEAFF. The variable domain in full, completed from reference TRBV18 and TRBJ1-1, reads NAGVMQNPRHLVRRRGQEARLRCSPMKGHSHVYWYRQLPEEGLKFMVYLQKENIIDESGMPKERFSAEFPKEGPSILRIQQVVRGDSAAYFCASSHREGTEAFFGQGTRLTVV.

The chain employs TRBV29-1 and TRBJ2-5, with 12 bases matching TRBD2. Germline V gene sequence: CDR1 SQVTM, CDR2 ANQGSEA. V was pared by 4 bases and J by 1 base, with 4 bases of the junction left unmatched. This CDR3 comprises 15 residues. The CDR3 spells CSVAWTSGTQETQYF. The CDR3 bases are TGCAGCGTTGCTTGGACTAGCGGGACCCAAGAGACCCAGTACTTC.

The chain uses TRBV19 and TRBJ2-7; 9 nucleotides line up with TRBD1. This CDR3 is 14 amino acids long. Germline values: CDR1 LNHDA, CDR2 SQIVND (reference sequence). After removal of 5 bases from V and 3 bases from J, the junction contained 5 bases not matched to a gene. The CDR3 reads CASSDRDRVYEQYF. The CDR3 region has the DNA TGTGCCAGTAGTGACCGGGACAGGGTCTACGAGCAGTACTTC.

The chain employs TRBV10-3 and TRBJ2-5, with 8 bases aligning to TRBD1. Germline assignment: CDR1 ENHRY and CDR2 SYGVKD. The CDR3 has 13 residues. Trimming took 6 bases from V and 3 from J; bases not matched to a gene: 3. CDR3 loop: CAIRKGQEETQYF. CDR3 sequence (DNA): TGTGCCATCAGGAAGGGACAGGAAGAGACCCAGTACTTC.

The V and J genes are TRBV6-6 and TRBJ1-4, with a weak D call TRBD1 (6 bases). CDR3 size: 14 residues. Germline V gene sequence: CDR1 MNHNY, CDR2 SVGAGI (reference sequence). Between the trimmed V and J ends, which lost 5 bases and 6 bases, there was a span of 13 bases. The CDR3 is CASSLDRPHEKLFF. CDR3 coding DNA: TGTGCCAGCAGTCTGGACAGACCCCATGAAAAACTGTTTTTT.

This rearrangement joins TRBV27 to TRBJ1-1; the match to TRBD1 covers 7 bases. The CDR3 totals 15 residues. V shed 0 bases, J shed 6 bases, and the junction held 7 bases outside the gene matches. CDR1 is MNHEY and CDR2 is SMNVEV in the germline V gene (reference sequence). The CDR3 sequence: CASSLSGGSGAEAFF. The CDR3 DNA reads TGTGCCAGCAGTTTATCAGGGGGCTCTGGTGCTGAAGCTTTCTTT.

This chain links TRBV5-8 with TRBJ2-5; TRBD1 might be the D (5 bases). Germline V gene data show CDR1 as SGHTS and CDR2 as YDEGEE. Trimming shortened V by 5 bases and J by 0 bases, and 8 bases separated the two germline ends. This CDR3 has 13 residues. The CDR3 reads CASRFRDQETQYF. In DNA, the CDR3 is TGTGCCAGCAGGTTCAGGGACCAAGAGACCCAGTACTTC.

The CDR3 sequence is CASSQEGRGDTQYF. Here the CDR3 DNA reads TGCGCCAGCAGCCAAGAGGGACGTGGAGATACGCAGTATTTT. The chain joins TRBV4-1 to TRBJ2-3, with D possibly called TRBD1 or TRBD2 (5 bases each). Germline-derived CDR1 and CDR2 are MGHRA and YSYEKL. V lost 0 bases to trimming and J lost 5 bases, with 9 bases between them. The CDR3 sequence is 14 residues long.

The chain links TRBV27 to TRBJ2-3, with a possible D match to TRBD1 (6 bases). Germline assignment: CDR1 MNHEY and CDR2 SMNVEV (reference sequence). Deletions cut 4 bases from V and 0 bases from J, with 14 bases between. CDR3 length: 16 amino acids. This CDR3 reads CASSSTGGRSTDTQYF. CDR3 nucleotide sequence: TGTGCCAGCAGTTCGACAGGCGGCCGAAGCACAGATACGCAGTATTTT.

The gene calls are TRBV7-9 and TRBJ1-6; possible D gene TRBD1, 6 bases. V dropped 3 bases and J dropped 8 bases, with 11 bases sitting between them. CDR1 SEHNR and CDR2 FQNEAQ come from the germline V gene (reference sequence). The CDR3 has 14 amino acids. CDR3 amino acids: CASSLGAGHSPLHF. The CDR3 DNA reads TGTGCCAGCAGCTTGGGGGCAGGGCATTCACCCCTCCACTTT. The full variable domain, in which reference TRBV7-9 and TRBJ1-6 provide the parts outside the CDR3, is DTGVSQNPRHKITKRGQNVTFRCDPISEHNRLYWYRQTLGQGPEFLTYFQNEAQLEKSRLLSDRFSAERPKGSFSTLEIQRTEQGDSAMYLCASSLGAGHSPLHFGNGTRLTVT.

This chain joins TRBV19 and TRBJ1-2; the D is unclear. The germline V and J ends were trimmed by 0 bases and 4 bases, with 12 bases remaining between them. CDR1 and CDR2 from the germline V gene are LNHDA and SQIVND (reference sequence). The CDR3 contains 15 residues. As DNA, the CDR3 is TGTGCCAGTAGTATAGATTTCGAGCCTGGCTATGGCTACACCTTC. Amino acid sequence: CASSIDFEPGYGYTF.

The rearrangement uses TRBV20-1 and TRBJ1-2; a weak D match, TRBD1 (5 bases). The CDR3 is 11 residues long. Germline V gene lookup returns CDR1 DFQATT and CDR2 SNEGSKA (reference sequence). With 3 bases removed from V and 4 bases from J, the gap between germline ends came to 6 bases. The CDR3 nucleotides read TGCAGTGCTAGTGACAGCTATGGCTACACCTTC. It codes for CSASDSYGYTF.

The V call is TRBV7-2, the J call TRBJ1-3, with D unclear. V was trimmed by 0 bases and J by 2 bases, leaving 8 bases between them. CDR3 length: 15 residues. CDR1 is SGHTA, CDR2 FQGNSA, per germline. The CDR3 bases are TGTGCCAGCAGCTTAGCGTCTGGGGCTGGAAACACCATATATTTT. This translates into CASSLASGAGNTIYF.